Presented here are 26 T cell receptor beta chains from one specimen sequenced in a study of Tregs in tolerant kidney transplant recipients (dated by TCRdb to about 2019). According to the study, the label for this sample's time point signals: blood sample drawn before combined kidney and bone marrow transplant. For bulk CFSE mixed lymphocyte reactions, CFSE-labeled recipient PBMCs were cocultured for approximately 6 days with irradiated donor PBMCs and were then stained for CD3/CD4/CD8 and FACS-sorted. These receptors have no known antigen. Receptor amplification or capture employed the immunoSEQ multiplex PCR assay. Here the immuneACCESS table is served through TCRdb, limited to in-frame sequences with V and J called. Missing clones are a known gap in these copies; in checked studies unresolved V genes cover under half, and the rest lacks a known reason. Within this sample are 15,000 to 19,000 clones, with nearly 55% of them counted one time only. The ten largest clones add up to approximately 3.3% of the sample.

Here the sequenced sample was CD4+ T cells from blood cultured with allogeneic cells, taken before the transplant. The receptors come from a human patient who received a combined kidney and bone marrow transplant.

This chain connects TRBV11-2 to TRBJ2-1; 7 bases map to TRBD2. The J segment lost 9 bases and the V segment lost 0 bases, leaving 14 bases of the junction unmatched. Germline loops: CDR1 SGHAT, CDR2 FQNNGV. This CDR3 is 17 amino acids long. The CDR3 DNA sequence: TGTGCCAGCAGCTTAGATCCCCGCTTCGGGGGGAGTGGTGAGCAGTTCTTC. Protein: CASSLDPRFGGSGEQFF.

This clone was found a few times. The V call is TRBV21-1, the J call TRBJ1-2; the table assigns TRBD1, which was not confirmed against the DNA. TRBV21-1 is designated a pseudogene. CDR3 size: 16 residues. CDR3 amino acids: CASSKKAGQEDYGYTF. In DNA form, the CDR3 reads TGTGCCAGCAGCAAAAAGGCAGGACAGGAGGACTATGGCTACACCTTC.

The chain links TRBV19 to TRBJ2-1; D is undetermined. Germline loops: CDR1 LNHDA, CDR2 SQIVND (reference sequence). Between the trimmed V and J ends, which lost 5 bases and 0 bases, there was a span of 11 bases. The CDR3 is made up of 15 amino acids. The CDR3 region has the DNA TGTGCCAGTAGTTCCGACTTAAGCTCCTACAATGAGCAGTTCTTC. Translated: CASSSDLSSYNEQFF. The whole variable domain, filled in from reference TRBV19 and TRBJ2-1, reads DGGITQSPKYLFRKEGQNVTLSCEQNLNHDAMYWYRQDPGQGLRLIYYSQIVNDFQKGDIAEGYSVSREKKESFPLTVTSAQKNPTAFYLCASSSDLSSYNEQFFGPGTRLTVL.

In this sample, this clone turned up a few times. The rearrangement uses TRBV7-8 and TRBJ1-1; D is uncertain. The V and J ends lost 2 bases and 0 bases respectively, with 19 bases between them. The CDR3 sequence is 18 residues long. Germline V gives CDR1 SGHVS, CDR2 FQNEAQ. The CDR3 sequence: CASSLLAGQVLMNTEAFF. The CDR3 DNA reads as TGTGCCAGCAGCTTATTAGCGGGCCAAGTTTTAATGAACACTGAAGCTTTCTTT.

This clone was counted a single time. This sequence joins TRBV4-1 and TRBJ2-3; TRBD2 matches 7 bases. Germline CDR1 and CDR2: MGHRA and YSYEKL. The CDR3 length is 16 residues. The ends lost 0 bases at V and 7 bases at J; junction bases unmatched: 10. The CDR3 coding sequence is TGCGCCAGCAGCCAAGATAATAGCCTAGCGGTAAATACGCAGTATTTT. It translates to CASSQDNSLAVNTQYF.

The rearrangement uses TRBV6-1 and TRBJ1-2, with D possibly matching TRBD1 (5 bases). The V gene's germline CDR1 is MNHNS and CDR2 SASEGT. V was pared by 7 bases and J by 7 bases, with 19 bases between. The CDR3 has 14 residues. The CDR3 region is CASNRGEGRGGYTF. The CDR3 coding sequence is TGTGCCAGCAACAGAGGGGAGGGGAGGGGTGGCTACACCTTC.

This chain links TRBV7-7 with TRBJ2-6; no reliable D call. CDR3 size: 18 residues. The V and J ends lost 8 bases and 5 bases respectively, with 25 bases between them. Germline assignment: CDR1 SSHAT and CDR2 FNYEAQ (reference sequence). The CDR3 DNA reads TGTGCCAGCGCTGGTAAGCTAAGTGCCCAAAGTCGGGCCAACGTCCTGACTTTC. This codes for CASAGKLSAQSRANVLTF.

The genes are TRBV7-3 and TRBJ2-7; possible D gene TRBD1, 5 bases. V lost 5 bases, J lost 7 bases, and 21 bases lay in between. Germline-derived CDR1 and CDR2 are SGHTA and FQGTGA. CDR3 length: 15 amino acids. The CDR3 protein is CASSNYAQPRTEQYF. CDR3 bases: TGTGCCAGCAGCAATTACGCGCAACCACGGACAGAGCAGTACTTC.

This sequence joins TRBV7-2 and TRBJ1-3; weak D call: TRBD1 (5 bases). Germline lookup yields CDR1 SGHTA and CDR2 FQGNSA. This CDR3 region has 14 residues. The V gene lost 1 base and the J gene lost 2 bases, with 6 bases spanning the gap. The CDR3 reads CASSLVQAGNTIYF. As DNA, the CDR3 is TGTGCCAGCAGCTTAGTACAGGCTGGAAACACCATATATTTT.

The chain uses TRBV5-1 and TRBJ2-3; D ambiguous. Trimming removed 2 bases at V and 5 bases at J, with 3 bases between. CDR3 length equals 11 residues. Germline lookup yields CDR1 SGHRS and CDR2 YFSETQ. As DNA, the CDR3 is TGCGCCAGCAGCTTCCGAGATACGCAGTATTTT. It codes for CASSFRDTQYF.

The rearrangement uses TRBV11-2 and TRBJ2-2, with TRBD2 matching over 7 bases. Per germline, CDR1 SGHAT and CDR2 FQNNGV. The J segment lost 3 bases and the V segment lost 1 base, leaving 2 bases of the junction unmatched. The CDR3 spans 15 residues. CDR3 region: CASSLAGGDTGELFF. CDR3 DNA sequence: TGTGCCAGCAGCTTAGCGGGAGGCGACACCGGGGAGCTGTTTTTT.

CDR3 in DNA: TGTGCCAGTAGTATTTCTGCAGGGGGCAATGGCTACACCTTC. This gives the protein CASSISAGGNGYTF. The V call is TRBV19, the J call TRBJ1-2; 8 nucleotides agree with TRBD1. This CDR3 is 14 amino acids long. Per germline, CDR1 LNHDA and CDR2 SQIVND (reference sequence). J gave up 6 bases and V 3 bases, and 6 bases lay outside the gene matches. The whole variable domain, filled in from reference TRBV19 and TRBJ1-2, reads DGGITQSPKYLFRKEGQNVTLSCEQNLNHDAMYWYRQDPGQGLRLIYYSQIVNDFQKGDIAEGYSVSREKKESFPLTVTSAQKNPTAFYLCASSISAGGNGYTFGSGTRLTVV.

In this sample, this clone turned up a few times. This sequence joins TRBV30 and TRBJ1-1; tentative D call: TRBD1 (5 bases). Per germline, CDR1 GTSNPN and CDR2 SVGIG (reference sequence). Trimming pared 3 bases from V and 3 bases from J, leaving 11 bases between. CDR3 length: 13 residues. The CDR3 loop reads CAWRSGGDTEAFF. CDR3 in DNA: TGTGCCTGGAGGTCGGGAGGGGACACTGAAGCTTTCTTT.

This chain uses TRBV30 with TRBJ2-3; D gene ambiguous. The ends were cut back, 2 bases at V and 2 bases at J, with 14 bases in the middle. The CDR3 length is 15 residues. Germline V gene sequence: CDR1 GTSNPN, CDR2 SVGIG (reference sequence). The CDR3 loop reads CAWSTRSRITDTQYF. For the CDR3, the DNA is TGTGCCTGGAGTACGAGGAGTAGAATCACAGATACGCAGTATTTT.

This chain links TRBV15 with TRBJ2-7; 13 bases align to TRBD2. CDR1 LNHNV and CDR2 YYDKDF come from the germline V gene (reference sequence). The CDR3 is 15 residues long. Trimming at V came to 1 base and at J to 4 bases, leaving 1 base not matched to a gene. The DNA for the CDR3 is TGTGCCACCAGCAGAGGGACTAGCGGGGGTTACGAGCAGTACTTC. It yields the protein CATSRGTSGGYEQYF.

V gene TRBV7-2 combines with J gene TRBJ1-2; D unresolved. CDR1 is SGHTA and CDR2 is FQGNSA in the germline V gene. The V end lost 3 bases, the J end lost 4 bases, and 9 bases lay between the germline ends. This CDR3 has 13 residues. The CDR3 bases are TGTGCCAGCAGCTTGAATACGGGCTATGGCTACACCTTC. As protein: CASSLNTGYGYTF. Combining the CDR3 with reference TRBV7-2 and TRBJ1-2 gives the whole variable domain GAGVSQSPSNKVTEKGKDVELRCDPISGHTALYWYRQSLGQGLEFLIYFQGNSAPDKSGLPSDRFSAERTGGSVSTLTIQRTQQEDSAVYLCASSLNTGYGYTFGSGTRLTVV.

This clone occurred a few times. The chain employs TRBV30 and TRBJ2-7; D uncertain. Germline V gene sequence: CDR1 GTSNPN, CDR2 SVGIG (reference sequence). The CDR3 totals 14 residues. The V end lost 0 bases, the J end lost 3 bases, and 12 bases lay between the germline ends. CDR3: CAWSVLREDYEQYF. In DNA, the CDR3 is TGTGCCTGGAGTGTACTGAGAGAAGACTACGAGCAGTACTTC.

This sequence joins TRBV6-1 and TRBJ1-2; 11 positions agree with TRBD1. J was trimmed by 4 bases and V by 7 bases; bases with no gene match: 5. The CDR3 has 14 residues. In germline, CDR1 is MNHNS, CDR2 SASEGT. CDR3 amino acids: CASTWTGGLYGYTF. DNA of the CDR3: TGTGCCAGCACCTGGACAGGGGGCCTCTATGGCTACACCTTC.

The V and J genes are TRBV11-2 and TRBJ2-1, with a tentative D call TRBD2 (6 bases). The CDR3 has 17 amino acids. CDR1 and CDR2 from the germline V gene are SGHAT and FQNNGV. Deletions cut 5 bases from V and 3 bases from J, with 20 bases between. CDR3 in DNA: TGTGCCAGCAGCCGACAATTACCGGGACTCCTCTACAATGAGCAGTTCTTC. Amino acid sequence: CASSRQLPGLLYNEQFF.

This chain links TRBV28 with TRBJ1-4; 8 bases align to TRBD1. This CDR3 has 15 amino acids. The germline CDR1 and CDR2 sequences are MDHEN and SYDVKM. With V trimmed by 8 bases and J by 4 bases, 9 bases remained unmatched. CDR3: CASSKTGGNNEKLFF. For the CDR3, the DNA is TGTGCCAGCTCAAAAACAGGGGGTAATAATGAAAAACTGTTTTTT.

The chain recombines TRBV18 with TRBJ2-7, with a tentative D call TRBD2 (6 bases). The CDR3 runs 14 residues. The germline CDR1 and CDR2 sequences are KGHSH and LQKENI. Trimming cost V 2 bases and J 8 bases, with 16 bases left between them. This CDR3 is CASSPGTHGKKQYF. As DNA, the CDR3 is TGTGCCAGCTCACCAGGGACTCACGGGAAAAAGCAGTACTTC.

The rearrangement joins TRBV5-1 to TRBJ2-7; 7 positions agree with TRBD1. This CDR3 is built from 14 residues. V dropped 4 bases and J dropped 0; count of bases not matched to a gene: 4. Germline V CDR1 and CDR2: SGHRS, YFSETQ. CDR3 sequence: CASSPQGSSYEQYF. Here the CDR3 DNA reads TGCGCCAGCAGCCCACAGGGGTCCTCCTACGAGCAGTACTTC.

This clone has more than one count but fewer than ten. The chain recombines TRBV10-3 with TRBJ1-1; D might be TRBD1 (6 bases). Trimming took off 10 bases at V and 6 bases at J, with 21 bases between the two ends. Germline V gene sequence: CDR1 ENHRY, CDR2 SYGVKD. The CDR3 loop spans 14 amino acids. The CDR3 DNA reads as TGTGCCAGCAGCGACACAGGGTACAGGTCTGAAGCTTTCTTT. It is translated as CASSDTGYRSEAFF.

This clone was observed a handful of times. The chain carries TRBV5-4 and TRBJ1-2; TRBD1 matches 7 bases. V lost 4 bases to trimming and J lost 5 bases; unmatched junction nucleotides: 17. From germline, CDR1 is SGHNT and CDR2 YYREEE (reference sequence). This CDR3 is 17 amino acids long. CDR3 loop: CASSPQQGTYGRYGYTF. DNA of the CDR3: TGTGCCAGCAGCCCTCAACAGGGGACCTATGGTCGGTATGGCTACACCTTC.

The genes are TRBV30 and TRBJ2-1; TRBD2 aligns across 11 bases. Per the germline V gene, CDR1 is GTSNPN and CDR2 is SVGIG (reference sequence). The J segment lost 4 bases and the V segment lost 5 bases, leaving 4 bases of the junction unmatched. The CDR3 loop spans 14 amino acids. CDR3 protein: CAWEGLADYNEQFF. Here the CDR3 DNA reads TGTGCCTGGGAGGGACTAGCGGATTACAATGAGCAGTTCTTC.

For the CDR3, the DNA is TGCAGCGTTGTCGGGGGGACGGGAGCCAACGAGCAGTACTTC. This sequence encodes CSVVGGTGANEQYF. The V gene is TRBV29-1, the J gene TRBJ2-7, with 7 bases lining up with TRBD2. V trimming: 4 bases; J trimming: 5 bases; junction bases outside the gene matches: 11. The CDR3 totals 14 residues. Germline V lookup: CDR1 SQVTM, CDR2 ANQGSEA.